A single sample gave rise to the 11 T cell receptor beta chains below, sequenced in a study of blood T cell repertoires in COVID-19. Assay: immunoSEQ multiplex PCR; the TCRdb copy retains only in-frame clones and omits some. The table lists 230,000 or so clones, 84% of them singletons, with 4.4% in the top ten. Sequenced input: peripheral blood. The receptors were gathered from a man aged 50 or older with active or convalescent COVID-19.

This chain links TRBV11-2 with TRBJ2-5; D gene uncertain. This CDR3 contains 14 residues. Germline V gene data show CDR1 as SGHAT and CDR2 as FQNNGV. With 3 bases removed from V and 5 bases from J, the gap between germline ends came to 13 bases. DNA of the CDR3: TGTGCCAGCAGCTTGATAGGTCTCGGGGAGACCCAGTACTTC. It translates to CASSLIGLGETQYF.

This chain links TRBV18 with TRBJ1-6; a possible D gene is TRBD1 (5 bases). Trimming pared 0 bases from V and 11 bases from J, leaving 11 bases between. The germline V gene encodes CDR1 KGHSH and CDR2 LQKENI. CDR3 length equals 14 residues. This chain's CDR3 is CASSPPHPRAPLHF. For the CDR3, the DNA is TGTGCCAGCTCACCACCCCACCCCAGGGCACCCCTCCACTTT.

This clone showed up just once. CDR3 sequence (DNA): TGTGCCAGCAGCCCCAGGACGGCCTTTTCGGGGGAGCAGTACTTC. Amino acid sequence: CASSPRTAFSGEQYF. This sequence joins TRBV11-1 and TRBJ2-7; the D gene is possibly TRBD2 (5 bases). V gave up 5 bases and J gave up 7 bases, with 21 bases separating them. Germline CDR1 is SGHAT and CDR2 is FQDESV (reference sequence). The CDR3 is 15 residues long.

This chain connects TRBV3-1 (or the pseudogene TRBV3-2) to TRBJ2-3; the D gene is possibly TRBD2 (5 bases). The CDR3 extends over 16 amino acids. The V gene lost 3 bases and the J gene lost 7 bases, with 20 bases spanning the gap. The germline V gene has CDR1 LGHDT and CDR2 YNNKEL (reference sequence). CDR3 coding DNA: TGTGCCAGCAGCCAGGTTCTAGCAGGTCCCATAAATACGCAGTATTTT. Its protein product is CASSQVLAGPINTQYF.

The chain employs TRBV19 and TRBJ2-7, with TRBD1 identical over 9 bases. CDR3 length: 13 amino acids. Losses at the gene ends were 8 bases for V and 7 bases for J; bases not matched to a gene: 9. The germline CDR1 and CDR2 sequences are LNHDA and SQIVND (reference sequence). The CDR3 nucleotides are TGTGCCAGTGGGGGGGGACAGGGTCGGGAGCAGTACTTC. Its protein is CASGGGQGREQYF.

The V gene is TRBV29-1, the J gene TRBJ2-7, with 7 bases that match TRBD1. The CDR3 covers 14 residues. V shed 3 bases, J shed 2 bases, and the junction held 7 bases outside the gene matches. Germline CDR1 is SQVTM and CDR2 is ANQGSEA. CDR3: CSVDVQGSPYEQYF. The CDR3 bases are TGCAGCGTTGACGTACAGGGGTCCCCCTACGAGCAGTACTTC.

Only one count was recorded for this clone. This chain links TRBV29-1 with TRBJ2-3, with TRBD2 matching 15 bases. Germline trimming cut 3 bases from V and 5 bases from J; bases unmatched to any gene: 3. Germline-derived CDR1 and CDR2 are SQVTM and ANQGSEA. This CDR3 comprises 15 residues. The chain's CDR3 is CSVDGTSGGRDTQYF. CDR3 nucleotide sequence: TGCAGCGTTGATGGGACTAGCGGGGGGAGAGATACGCAGTATTTT.

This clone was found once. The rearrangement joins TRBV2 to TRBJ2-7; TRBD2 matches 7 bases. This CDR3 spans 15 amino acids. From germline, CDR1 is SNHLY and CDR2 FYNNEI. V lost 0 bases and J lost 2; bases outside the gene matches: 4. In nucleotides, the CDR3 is TGTGCCAGCAGTGAAGCCCCCCGGGGGGCCTACGAGCAGTACTTC. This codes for CASSEAPRGAYEQYF.

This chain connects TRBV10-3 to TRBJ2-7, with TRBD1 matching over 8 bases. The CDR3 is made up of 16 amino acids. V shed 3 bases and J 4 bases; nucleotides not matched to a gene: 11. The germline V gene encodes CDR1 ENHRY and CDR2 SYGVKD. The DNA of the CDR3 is TGTGCCATCAGTGACCTAAAGGGGACAGGTTTGTACGAGCAGTACTTC. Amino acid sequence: CAISDLKGTGLYEQYF.

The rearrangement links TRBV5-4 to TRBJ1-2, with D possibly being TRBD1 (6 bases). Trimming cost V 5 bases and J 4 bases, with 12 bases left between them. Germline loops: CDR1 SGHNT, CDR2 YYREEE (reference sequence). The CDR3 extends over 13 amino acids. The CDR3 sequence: CASRRIGGYGYTF. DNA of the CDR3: TGTGCCAGCAGGAGGATAGGGGGCTATGGCTACACCTTC.

This chain's CDR3 is CASSEGGQRLNYGYTF. As DNA, the CDR3 is TGTGCCAGCAGTGAAGGGGGACAGAGACTTAACTATGGCTACACCTTC. This rearrangement joins TRBV6-1 to TRBJ1-2; TRBD1 matches 7 bases. The junction had 6 bases not matched to a gene; V was cut back by 1 base and J by 1 base. The CDR3 has 16 residues. The germline CDR1 and CDR2 sequences are MNHNS and SASEGT.